One TCR beta chain is described in this entry. This sample is drawn from a study of T-cell reconstitution after alpha-beta-depleted transplantation in children. The library targeted TCRbeta and was prepared with unique molecular identifiers. TCRdb ran MiXCR on the PCR reads and lists one entry per CDR3 protein. The sample holds 400,000 to 500,000 distinct CDR3 sequences, about a tenth seen once. This clonotype was sampled from a human donor who donated a stem cell graft to a child with acute myeloid leukemia. This material consisted of PBMCs from the stem cell graft donor, taken from the stem cell graft.

In DNA, the CDR3 is TGTGCCATCAGTGAGTCCCCGGGTACGCAGTATTTT. Translated: CAISESPGTQYF. The rearrangement links TRBV10-3 to TRBJ2-3; D not resolved. CDR1 ENHRY and CDR2 SYGVKD come from the germline V gene. The V and J ends lost 0 bases and 8 bases respectively, with 6 bases between them. CDR3 length: 12 amino acids.